The entry that follows covers one T cell receptor beta chain sequence. Its matching antigen is unknown. One end of the junction fails to match germline, which may point to a read error. This CDR3 is 15 amino acids long. From germline, CDR1 is SSHAT and CDR2 FNYEAQ (reference sequence). A multiplex PCR was run with 60 Vbeta primers and 13 Jbeta primers. Some clones are missing from TCRdb's copy, which holds only in-frame ones; the method was immunoSEQ multiplex PCR. The profile covers some 130,000 clones, with about three quarters appearing a single time and 1.3% taken by the ten largest. The data were obtained in a study of cytomegalovirus exposure and HLA in healthy donors. Study-wide findings and caveats: Specificity of a few CMV-associated chains for CMV antigens was verified in vitro.

The TCR was taken from a middle-aged woman in good health and CMV-seronegative. Sample: PBMCs. The chain uses TRBV7-7 and TRBJ2-5; a possible D gene is TRBD1 (5 bases). CDR3 nucleotides: TGTGCTAGCAGCCCCAGGGCCTCGTACCAAGAGACCCAGTACTTC. This encodes CASSPRASYQETQYF. Variable domain in full (rest from reference TRBV7-7 and TRBJ2-5): GAGVSQSPRYKVTKRGQDVTLRCDPISSHATLYWYQQALGQGPEFLTYFNYEAQPDKSGLPSDRFSAERPEGSISTLTIQRTEQRDSAMYRCASSPRASYQETQYFGPGTRLLVL.